What follows describes a single T cell receptor beta chain. This specimen belongs to a study of beta chain features in type 1 diabetes. Expressed TCRB transcripts got sequenced, as all isolated RNA was reverse transcribed. The repertoire was sequenced with immunoSEQ multiplex PCR; TCRdb's copy has only in-frame clones and lacks some. The profile shows under 250,000 clones, 13% to 15% of them singletons. CDR3 length: 16 amino acids. Germline V lookup: CDR1 SGHNT, CDR2 YYREEE (reference sequence). V gave up 4 bases and J gave up 2 bases; unmatched junction bases: 7. This TCR came from a woman aged 40 to 50 in good health. This chain links TRBV5-4 with TRBJ2-5; 11 bases fit TRBD1. The sample taken for sequencing was naive CD4+ T cells from blood. CDR3 DNA: TGTGCCAGCAGCAGCTGGACAGGGGGCGTTCAAGAGACCCAGTACTTC. It translates to CASSSWTGGVQETQYF. Full variable domain (outside the CDR3, taken from reference TRBV5-4 and TRBJ2-5): ETGVTQSPTHLIKTRGQQVTLRCSSQSGHNTVSWYQQALGQGPQFIFQYYREEENGRGNFPPRFSGLQFPNYSSELNVNALELDDSALYLCASSSWTGGVQETQYFGPGTRLLVL.